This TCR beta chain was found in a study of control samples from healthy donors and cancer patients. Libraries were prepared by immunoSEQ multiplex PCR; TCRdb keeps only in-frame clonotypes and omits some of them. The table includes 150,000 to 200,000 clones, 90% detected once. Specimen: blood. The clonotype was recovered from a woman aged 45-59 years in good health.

The CDR3 sequence: CASSLSVLGDRTGGGGYTF. CDR3 in DNA: TGTGCCAGCAGCTTGTCTGTTTTGGGAGACAGGACAGGGGGTGGTGGCTACACCTTC. The V call is TRBV5-5, the J call TRBJ1-2; 10 nucleotides line up with TRBD1. Germline values: CDR1 SGHKS, CDR2 YYEKEE (reference sequence). The length of the CDR3 is 19 residues. V was pared by 1 base and J by 7 bases, with 19 bases of the junction left unmatched.